The 9 T cell receptor beta chains below all came from one sample that was sequenced in a study of blood T cell repertoires in COVID-19. The table came from immunoSEQ multiplex PCR; TCRdb's copy has only in-frame clones and leaves some out. The data hold 150,000 to 200,000 clones, with over 65% observed a single time. The specimen sequenced was peripheral blood. The receptors derive from an elderly woman with acute or convalescent COVID-19.

J is TRBJ2-1 and V is TRBV27; a possible D gene is TRBD2 (6 bases). This CDR3 spans 13 amino acids. Trimming removed 4 bases at V and 3 bases at J, with 7 bases between. Germline assignment: CDR1 MNHEY and CDR2 SMNVEV (reference sequence). The CDR3 protein is CASSSGLYNEQFF. The CDR3 DNA follows: TGTGCCAGCAGTTCGGGACTCTACAATGAGCAGTTCTTC.

V usage is TRBV21-1 and J usage is TRBJ1-1. TRBV21-1 is given as a pseudogene. CDR3 length: 16 amino acids. CDR3 bases: TGTGCCAGCAGCCTCGTGCCCCGGGGAATGAACACTGAAGCTTTCTTT. Protein product: CASSLVPRGMNTEAFF.

The DNA for the CDR3 is TGTGCCAGCAGCTTACAGGGGGTTGGAAACACCATATATTTT. Translated: CASSLQGVGNTIYF. The chain couples TRBV7-2 to TRBJ1-3, with 7 bases matching TRBD1. The CDR3 is made up of 14 amino acids. Per the germline V gene, CDR1 is SGHTA and CDR2 is FQGNSA. V lost 2 bases to trimming and J lost 3 bases; unmatched junction nucleotides: 1.

The V gene is TRBV6-5, the J gene TRBJ2-5; TRBD2 agrees at 11 bases. This CDR3 contains 15 residues. CDR1 MNHEY and CDR2 SVGAGI come from the germline V gene. V shed 5 bases and J 4 bases; nucleotides not matched to a gene: 6. DNA for the CDR3: TGTGCCAGCAGTCTAATAGCGGGAGGGGGAGAGACCCAGTACTTC. Translation gives CASSLIAGGGETQYF.

The chain has TRBV2 and TRBJ2-6; D is ambiguous. Per germline, CDR1 SNHLY and CDR2 FYNNEI. The ends were cut back, 4 bases at V and 2 bases at J, with 9 bases in the middle. The CDR3 runs to 15 residues. The CDR3 spells CASSVDRTGANVLTF. The CDR3 coding sequence is TGTGCCAGCAGTGTAGATCGAACTGGGGCCAACGTCCTGACTTTC.

V is TRBV2 and J is TRBJ2-7; a weak D match, TRBD1 (6 bases). The CDR3 runs to 12 residues. Germline CDR1 and CDR2: SNHLY and FYNNEI. V was clipped by 4 bases and J by 8 bases, with 12 bases between them. The CDR3 region is CASSVQGSKQYF. DNA for the CDR3: TGTGCCAGCAGTGTGCAGGGGAGCAAGCAGTACTTC.

The chain joins TRBV7-3 to TRBJ2-5, with TRBD2 as a possible D gene (6 bases). Germline CDR1 is SGHTA and CDR2 is FQGTGA. Trimming took off 5 bases at V and 5 bases at J, with 12 bases between the two ends. The CDR3 covers 13 residues. The DNA for the CDR3 is TGTGCCAGCAGCCGGGGGACTCGGGAGACCCAGTACTTC. Translating it yields CASSRGTRETQYF.

The sample holds a few counts of this clone. The chain has TRBV9 and TRBJ1-6; 9 positions match TRBD1. The length of the CDR3 is 14 residues. Germline-derived CDR1 and CDR2 are SGDLS and YYNGEE. The junction had 0 bases not matched to a gene; V was cut back by 0 bases and J by 8 bases. The DNA for the CDR3 is TGTGCCAGCAGCGTAGGACAGGGGGATTCACCCCTCCACTTT. This translates into CASSVGQGDSPLHF.

The chain has TRBV11-2 and TRBJ2-5; D not resolved. The V gene lost 2 bases and the J gene lost 5 bases, with 15 bases spanning the gap. Germline V gives CDR1 SGHAT, CDR2 FQNNGV. The CDR3 covers 15 residues. CDR3 coding DNA: TGTGCCAGCAGCTTAACCCCAGGCAGTCGGGAGACCCAGTACTTC. Residues: CASSLTPGSRETQYF.